The rows below give T cell receptor beta chains drawn from one sample of a study of blood T cell repertoires in COVID-19. Assay used: immunoSEQ multiplex PCR; TCRdb lists only in-frame clones, some missing. The sample records under 170,000 clones, over 65% being singletons. Specimen: peripheral blood. Receptor source: a man in his sixties or seventies with acute or convalescent COVID-19. The CDR3 runs from the conserved cysteine through the conserved F or W. The order of the fields is D gene, J gene, V gene, clone size, CDR3 DNA, CDR3 protein. A D gene is named only where the DNA matches it firmly. Clone size is stated in some rows and not others, as once, few, many or a class when expanded.

TRBD1	TRBJ1-2	TRBV10-3	NA	TGTGCCATCAGTGACCAGAGACAGGGGGCTGACAATGGCTACACCTTC	CAISDQRQGADNGYTF
TRBD1	TRBJ2-7	TRBV28	NA	TGTGCCAGCAGTGCCTACTCACAGGGGCGGTACGAGCAGTACTTC	CASSAYSQGRYEQYF
NA	TRBJ1-2	TRBV7-9	NA	TGTGCCAGCAGCTCCGGCCGGGACTATGGCTACACCTTC	CASSSGRDYGYTF
NA	TRBJ2-1	TRBV7-9	NA	TGTGCCAGCAGCGACAGATGGTCAACCGATGAGCAGTTCTTC	CASSDRWSTDEQFF
TRBD2	TRBJ2-2	TRBV9	once	TGTGCCAGCAGCGCCACACTAGCGGGAACCACCGGGGAGCTGTTTTTT	CASSATLAGTTGELFF
NA	TRBJ2-7	TRBV6-5	NA	TGTGCCAGCAGTTACTCGGGCAGGGGCCACGAGCAGTACTTC	CASSYSGRGHEQYF
NA	TRBJ1-2	TRBV20-1	NA	TGCAGTGCTAGTTCGGACAGCTATGGCTACACCTTC	CSASSDSYGYTF
NA	TRBJ2-7	TRBV19	NA	TGTGCCAGTAGCTTACGACTGTCTTACGAGCAGTACTTC	CASSLRLSYEQYF
NA	TRBJ1-1	TRBV6-6	NA	TGTGCCAGCAGTTATATCGGGGAAGACACTGAAGCTTTCTTT	CASSYIGEDTEAFF
TRBD1	TRBJ1-2	TRBV5-4	NA	TGTGCCAGCAGCCCAGGGGGCCTTAACTATGGCTACACCTTC	CASSPGGLNYGYTF
TRBD1	TRBJ1-1	TRBV5-1	NA	TGCGCCAGCAGCTTGGGGACAGGGGCGCTCTTGACTGAAGCTTTCTTT	CASSLGTGALLTEAFF
NA	TRBJ2-3	TRBV4-1	NA	TGCGCCAGCAGCCAAGGGATGGACTCAGATACGCAGTATTTT	CASSQGMDSDTQYF
NA	TRBJ2-1	TRBV19	NA	TGTGCCAGTACCACTCCTTCTACAGGGCTGAATGAGCAGTTCTTC	CASTTPSTGLNEQFF
NA	TRBJ1-5	TRBV5-3	NA	TGTGCCAGAACCTGGGGGGGGCCGAGCAATCAGCCCCAGCATTTT	CARTWGGPSNQPQHF
TRBD1	TRBJ1-5	TRBV7-2	NA	TGTGCCAGCAGCCCGGGACAGGGTGGCGGCAGCAATCAGCCCCAGCATTTT	CASSPGQGGGSNQPQHF
NA	TRBJ1-2	TRBV6-5	NA	TGTGCCAGCAGTTACTCAGGGGTCGCTTTTGTGGATGGCTACACCTTC	CASSYSGVAFVDGYTF
NA	TRBJ2-3	TRBV7-2	once	TGTGCCAGCAGGCCTAACCGCGGGCGTCGGACAGATACGCAGTATTTT	CASRPNRGRRTDTQYF
TRBD2	TRBJ2-7	TRBV11-2	NA	TGTGCCAGCAGCTTGGGACTAGTGGGCGAGCAGTACTTC	CASSLGLVGEQYF
TRBD1	TRBJ1-5	TRBV19	NA	TGTGCCAGTAGTATAGGCAACGCAGGGGGTCAGCCCCAGCATTTT	CASSIGNAGGQPQHF
TRBD2	TRBJ2-7	TRBV5-3	NA	TGTGCCAGAAGCTCGGGGGCGGCGGGAGGTGTGAACGAGCAGTACTTC	CARSSGAAGGVNEQYF
TRBD2	TRBJ2-7	TRBV6-4	NA	TGTGCCAGCAGTCGACTAGCGGGGGGGCGCGAGCAGTACTTC	CASSRLAGGREQYF
NA	TRBJ1-5	TRBV12-3/TRBV12-4	NA	TGTGCCAGCAGTTTAGACCAGAATCAGCCCCAGCATTTT	CASSLDQNQPQHF
NA	TRBJ2-7	TRBV5-1	NA	TGCGCCAGCAGCTTGGGCGGGACTGCCCCATACGAGCAGTACTTC	CASSLGGTAPYEQYF
NA	TRBJ2-7	TRBV12-3/TRBV12-4	NA	TGTGCCAGCAGCCGATTCAGGGGCTACGAGCAGTACTTC	CASSRFRGYEQYF
NA	TRBJ1-5	TRBV9	NA	TGTGCCAGCAGCGAGGACAACTATAGCAATCAGCCCCAGCATTTT	CASSEDNYSNQPQHF
TRBD1	TRBJ1-3	TRBV5-4	NA	TGTGCCAGCAGCTTCCCAGGGGGCTCTGGAAACACCATATATTTT	CASSFPGGSGNTIYF
TRBD1	TRBJ1-2	TRBV28	once	TGTGCCAGCAGTTCGTCAGGGGGCGCGGAATACACCTTC	CASSSSGGAEYTF
NA	TRBJ2-7	TRBV28	NA	TGTGCCAGCAGTTTGGGGAGAGGAGAGCAGTACTTC	CASSLGRGEQYF
NA	TRBJ1-5	TRBV30	few	TGTGCCTGGAGTGTAGAGCGGGGGAATCAGCCCCAGCATTTT	CAWSVERGNQPQHF
NA	TRBJ1-1	TRBV6-5	NA	TGTGCCAGCAGCCCCATATCGAGGAACACTGAAGCTTTCTTT	CASSPISRNTEAFF
NA	TRBJ2-3	TRBV28	NA	TGTGCCAGCACCGTGGGGCCAGGGGGCACAGATACGCAGTATTTT	CASTVGPGGTDTQYF
NA	TRBJ2-1	TRBV5-1	once	TGCGCCAGCAGCTTGGCGAGGGGGGGCAATGAGCAGTTCTTC	CASSLARGGNEQFF
NA	TRBJ2-6	TRBV7-2	NA	TGTGCCAGCAAGCCCGCCGGGGCCAACGTCCTGACTTTC	CASKPAGANVLTF
TRBD1	TRBJ1-4	TRBV5-1	NA	TGCGCCAGCAGCCCCGACAGGGGGCATGAAAAACTGTTTTTT	CASSPDRGHEKLFF
TRBD1	TRBJ2-5	TRBV5-4	NA	TGTGCCAGCACCCCGGAGCCAGGGGGTACTCGGGAGACCCAGTACTTC	CASTPEPGGTRETQYF
NA	TRBJ1-6	TRBV9	NA	TGTGCCAGCAGCGAAACACTATCGGGTTCACCCCTCCACTTT	CASSETLSGSPLHF
NA	TRBJ2-2	TRBV18	once	TGTGCCAGCTCACCGCGAGACAGAGAGCTTTTGGCCGGGGAGCTGTTTTTT	CASSPRDRELLAGELFF
NA	TRBJ1-4	TRBV15	NA	TGTGCCACCAGCAGAGGGAGGGAAAAACTGTTTTTT	CATSRGREKLFF
NA	TRBJ1-5	TRBV27	NA	TGTGCCAGCAGTTTAGTCCCAGGGGGCAATCAGCCCCAGCATTTT	CASSLVPGGNQPQHF
TRBD1	TRBJ2-7	TRBV27	NA	TGTGCCAGCAGCTTTACCGGGACAGACGTTCCCACCTACGAGCAGTACTTC	CASSFTGTDVPTYEQYF
NA	TRBJ2-1	TRBV6-6	NA	TGTGCCAGCAGTTCGAGCGGCCCCTCCTACAATGAGCAGTTCTTC	CASSSSGPSYNEQFF
NA	TRBJ1-6	TRBV6-5	NA	TGTGCCAGCAGTTCGGGTTTGCCATCACCCCTCCACTTT	CASSSGLPSPLHF
NA	TRBJ1-3	TRBV18	NA	TGTGCCAGCTCACCACCCCCAGGAGGAAACACCATATATTTT	CASSPPPGGNTIYF
NA	TRBJ2-3	TRBV6-4	once	TGTGCCAGCAACGGGACTCCGTACACAGATACGCAGTATTTT	CASNGTPYTDTQYF
NA	TRBJ1-2	TRBV5-4	once	TGTGCCAGCAGCTTGGAAACGGGCTATGGCTACACCTTC	CASSLETGYGYTF
NA	TRBJ1-3	TRBV2	NA	TGTGCCAGCAGTGACAGGCTAACCTCTGGAAACACCATATATTTT	CASSDRLTSGNTIYF
NA	TRBJ2-2	TRBV3-1/TRBV3-2	NA	TGTGCCAGCAGTCCCAAGTTATTGGGGGCGGCCGGGGAGCTGTTTTTT	CASSPKLLGAAGELFF
TRBD1	TRBJ2-1	TRBV5-1	NA	TGCGCCAGCGAAACCGACAGGGGGCTAAGCCACAATGAGCAGTTCTTC	CASETDRGLSHNEQFF
NA	TRBJ1-1	TRBV5-1	once	TGCGCCAGCAGCTCGGCGCAGGGGCAGGATGAAGCTTTCTTT	CASSSAQGQDEAFF
TRBD2	TRBJ2-7	TRBV6-5	NA	TGTGCCAGCAGTTACGCCTCTAGCGGGAGGGGCTACGAGCAGTACTTC	CASSYASSGRGYEQYF
TRBD1	TRBJ2-7	TRBV9	NA	TGTGCCAGCAGCGTAGGACAGGGGGGGACCTACGAGCAGTACTTC	CASSVGQGGTYEQYF
TRBD2	TRBJ2-2	TRBV24-1	NA	TGTGCCACCGGCGGCGGGAGGGCGAACACCGGGGAGCTGTTTTTT	CATGGGRANTGELFF
TRBD2	TRBJ2-1	TRBV18	NA	TGTGCCAGCTCACCAGTGACTAGCGGGAACAATGAGCAGTTCTTC	CASSPVTSGNNEQFF
NA	TRBJ2-2	TRBV5-1	NA	TGCGCCAGCAGCTTCATGCAAGGAAGGAGCACCGGGGAGCTGTTTTTT	CASSFMQGRSTGELFF
TRBD2	TRBJ2-7	TRBV27	NA	TGTGCCAGCAGTTTACGAGGGACTACAGGCTACGAGCAGTACTTC	CASSLRGTTGYEQYF